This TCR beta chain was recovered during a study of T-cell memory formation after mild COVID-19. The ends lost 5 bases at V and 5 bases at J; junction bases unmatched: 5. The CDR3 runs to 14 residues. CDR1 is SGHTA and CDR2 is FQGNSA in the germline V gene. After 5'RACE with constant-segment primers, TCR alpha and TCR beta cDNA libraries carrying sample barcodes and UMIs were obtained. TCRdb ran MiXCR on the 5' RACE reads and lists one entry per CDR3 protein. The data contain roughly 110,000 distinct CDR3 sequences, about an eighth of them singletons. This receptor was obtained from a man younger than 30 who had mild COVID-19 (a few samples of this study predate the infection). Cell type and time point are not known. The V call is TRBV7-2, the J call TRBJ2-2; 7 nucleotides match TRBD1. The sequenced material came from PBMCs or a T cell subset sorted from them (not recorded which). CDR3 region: CASSQTGVTGELFF. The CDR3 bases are TGTGCCAGCAGCCAAACAGGGGTGACCGGGGAGCTGTTTTTT.